The 5 T cell receptor beta chains listed next were all sequenced from one sample in a study of cytomegalovirus exposure and HLA in healthy donors (dated by TCRdb to the late 2010s). Library generation was performed with the immunoSEQ multiplex PCR assay. TCRdb carries this immuneACCESS record with in-frame sequences only. Its versions omit some clonotypes, under half of them owing to an unresolved V gene in the studies checked, with the rest unexplained. For this sample the table gives roughly 58,000 clones, of which 90% were detected only once. The ten largest clones represent just over 3% of the sample. Source material: PBMCs. These receptors were obtained from a man aged 18 to 30 in good health and CMV-seronegative.

The V call is TRBV7-5, the J call TRBJ1-5. TRBV7-5 is described as a pseudogene. This CDR3 is 15 amino acids long. CDR3 sequence: CARSCRGGSNQPQHF. In DNA, the CDR3 is TGTGCCAGAAGCTGTAGGGGGGGAAGCAATCAGCCCCAGCATTTT.

The chain couples TRBV28 to TRBJ2-5; D gene uncertain. This CDR3 has 15 residues. Germline CDR1 and CDR2: MDHEN and SYDVKM. The germline V and J ends were trimmed by 1 base and 4 bases, with 13 bases remaining between them. The CDR3 protein is CASSLYSSVIETQYF. DNA of the CDR3: TGTGCCAGCAGTTTATACAGTTCGGTGATAGAGACCCAGTACTTC.

V gene TRBV7-2 combines with J gene TRBJ2-3; 13 positions match TRBD2. The V segment lost 5 bases and the J segment 6 bases; nucleotides outside the gene matches: 8. Germline V gene sequence: CDR1 SGHTA, CDR2 FQGNSA. There are 16 residues in the CDR3. The CDR3, as DNA: TGTGCCAGCAGCCGCGGACTAGCGGGAGATATGGATACGCAGTATTTT. This encodes CASSRGLAGDMDTQYF.

The chain employs TRBV29-1 and TRBJ2-2; 8 bases map to TRBD1. The CDR3 runs to 17 residues. J was trimmed by 6 bases and V by 6 bases; bases with no gene match: 18. Germline V gives CDR1 SQVTM, CDR2 ANQGSEA. CDR3 sequence (DNA): TGCAGCGTCCCGGCAGGGGGCTCTTCCACATCCCCCGGGGAGCTGTTTTTT. It translates to CSVPAGGSSTSPGELFF.

This rearrangement joins TRBV18 to TRBJ2-5; D gene unclear. The CDR3 sequence is 13 residues long. Trimming cost V 2 bases and J 5 bases, with 9 bases left between them. Germline V lookup: CDR1 KGHSH, CDR2 LQKENI. For the CDR3, the DNA is TGTGCCAGCTCACCAGGAGCGTGGGAGACCCAGTACTTC. Its translation is CASSPGAWETQYF.